Each of the 24 T cell receptor beta chains below was sequenced from the same sample in a study of T-cell reconstitution after alpha-beta-depleted transplantation in children. A TCRbeta library incorporating unique molecular identifiers was prepared. TCRdb re-called the PCR reads through MiXCR, storing one row per CDR3 protein. The table lists more than 450,000 distinct CDR3 sequences, about 17% of them singletons, with 2.5% to 3.5% in the top ten. The specimen was PBMCs from the stem cell graft donor, collected from the stem cell graft. The source is a human donor who donated a stem cell graft to a child with acute lymphoblastic leukemia.

The chain couples TRBV12-3 or TRBV12-4 to TRBJ2-7; tentatively, D is TRBD1 (6 bases). Trimming took off 5 bases at V and 6 bases at J, with 17 bases between the two ends. CDR3 size: 14 residues. Here the CDR3 reads CASSPTGFSGEQYF. The CDR3 region has the DNA TGTGCCAGCAGTCCGACAGGTTTCTCGGGCGAGCAGTACTTC.

This clonotype was counted between two and nine times. The V and J genes are TRBV20-1 and TRBJ2-1; either TRBD1 or TRBD2 may fit D (5 bases each). Trimming stripped 5 bases from V and 4 bases from J, with 15 bases between. From germline, CDR1 is DFQATT and CDR2 SNEGSKA (reference sequence). The CDR3 covers 14 residues. The CDR3 protein is CSARGYATYNEQFF. The DNA for the CDR3 is TGCAGTGCTCGGGGCTACGCCACATACAATGAGCAGTTCTTC.

This clonotype was recorded a few times. The V and J genes are TRBV15 and TRBJ2-1; 8 bases are shared with TRBD2. The CDR3 sequence is 15 residues long. Germline V lookup: CDR1 LNHNV, CDR2 YYDKDF (reference sequence). The V segment lost 3 bases and the J segment 7 bases; nucleotides outside the gene matches: 8. The CDR3 region has the DNA TGTGCCACCAGCAGTAGAAGCGGGAGCGGGAATGAGCAGTTCTTC. Residues: CATSSRSGSGNEQFF.

The chain has TRBV7-9 and TRBJ2-3; TRBD1 or TRBD2 may be the D gene (5 bases each). Germline assignment: CDR1 SEHNR and CDR2 FQNEAQ (reference sequence). CDR3 length equals 15 residues. Trimming cost V 2 bases and J 4 bases, with 13 bases left between them. The CDR3 DNA follows: TGTGCCAGCAGCTTAACGAGGGGACGAGCAGATACGCAGTATTTT. It encodes CASSLTRGRADTQYF.

The rearrangement uses TRBV10-3 and TRBJ2-1; TRBD2 matches at 8 bases. With 4 bases clipped from V and 7 bases from J, the junction kept 9 bases outside the gene matches. This CDR3 is 15 amino acids long. The germline V gene encodes CDR1 ENHRY and CDR2 SYGVKD. CDR3 DNA sequence: TGTGCCATCAGTGTGGGACTAGTAGGAGGGAATGAGCAGTTCTTC. Its protein product is CAISVGLVGGNEQFF.

This clonotype appeared a few times. The chain couples TRBV5-1 to TRBJ2-5; D unresolved. This CDR3 contains 13 residues. Germline lookup yields CDR1 SGHRS and CDR2 YFSETQ. V shed 7 bases and J shed 1 base, with 11 bases lying between them. For the CDR3, the DNA is TGCGCCAGCTCCTGGGTAGGCCAAGAGACCCAGTACTTC. Its protein product is CASSWVGQETQYF.

The chain recombines TRBV7-6 with TRBJ2-1; D perhaps matches TRBD1 (5 bases). Germline V gene sequence: CDR1 SGHVS, CDR2 FNYEAQ. V was cut by 5 bases and J by 4 bases, with 15 bases left in between. The CDR3 has 15 amino acids. Here the CDR3 reads CASSLIAQGYNEQFF. The CDR3, as DNA: TGTGCCAGCAGCCTGATAGCCCAGGGTTACAATGAGCAGTTCTTC.

The table lists this clonotype with a few counts. The chain uses TRBV29-1 and TRBJ2-3; no reliable D call. V lost 0 bases and J lost 2, with 12 bases in between. This CDR3 is 15 amino acids long. The V gene's germline CDR1 is SQVTM and CDR2 ANQGSEA. As DNA, the CDR3 is TGCAGCGTTGAAGATGGGCTACTTTTCACAGATACGCAGTATTTT. Its protein is CSVEDGLLFTDTQYF.

V gene TRBV9 combines with J gene TRBJ2-5, with D hard to call. This CDR3 region has 13 residues. Germline-derived CDR1 and CDR2 are SGDLS and YYNGEE. V was trimmed by 0 bases and J by 4 bases, leaving 7 bases between them. The CDR3, as DNA: TGTGCCAGCAGCGTAGATCTGGGAGAGACCCAGTACTTC. It yields the protein CASSVDLGETQYF. Supplemented by reference TRBV9 and TRBJ2-5, the full variable domain reads DSGVTQTPKHLITATGQRVTLRCSPRSGDLSVYWYQQSLDQGLQFLIQYYNGEERAKGNILERFSAQQFPDLHSELNLSSLELGDSALYFCASSVDLGETQYFGPGTRLLVL.

J is TRBJ1-2 and V is TRBV5-1, with 12 bases fitting TRBD1. The germline gives CDR1 SGHRS, CDR2 YFSETQ. This CDR3 is 13 amino acids long. The V segment lost 3 bases and the J segment 7 bases; nucleotides outside the gene matches: 1. CDR3 nucleotide sequence: TGCGCCAGCAGCTCGGGACAGGGGGCTGGCTACACCTTC. It translates to CASSSGQGAGYTF.

This clonotype has more than one count but fewer than ten. The chain recombines TRBV12-3 or TRBV12-4 with TRBJ2-4; TRBD2 matches at 7 bases. Trimming cost V 5 bases and J 0 bases; bases outside gene matches: 13. The CDR3 consists of 18 residues. CDR3 in DNA: TGTGCCAGCAGTCTAACTCCTATAGCGGGCAAAGCCAAAAACATTCAGTACTTC. Translated, it gives CASSLTPIAGKAKNIQYF.

In its sample, this clonotype was seen a few times. The chain uses TRBV5-1 and TRBJ2-1; D uncertain. CDR1 is SGHRS and CDR2 is YFSETQ in the germline V gene. The CDR3 contains 12 residues. V was clipped by 3 bases and J by 6 bases, with 7 bases between them. CDR3 DNA: TGCGCCAGCAGCTCTTCGGGCAATGAGCAGTTCTTC. Translated: CASSSSGNEQFF.

The chain uses TRBV12-3 or TRBV12-4 and TRBJ1-4, with 8 bases identical to TRBD1. This CDR3 is built from 15 residues. J gave up 8 bases and V 6 bases, and 11 bases lay outside the gene matches. In DNA, the CDR3 is TGTGCCAGCAGAACCGACAGGGGAGTAGCGGAAAAACTGTTTTTT. It codes for CASRTDRGVAEKLFF.

This clonotype has only a few counts. The rearrangement links TRBV15 to TRBJ1-5; 12 nucleotides line up with TRBD1. The CDR3 sequence is 14 residues long. Germline V gives CDR1 LNHNV, CDR2 YYDKDF (reference sequence). V gave up 8 bases and J gave up 5 bases; unmatched junction bases: 4. CDR3 DNA: TGTGCCACCGCCCGGGACAGGGGGCATCAGCCCCAGCATTTT. It yields the protein CATARDRGHQPQHF.

This clonotype showed up just a few times. CDR3 loop: CSALTSGSPSSYEQYF. In nucleotides, the CDR3 is TGCAGTGCTCTTACTAGCGGGAGCCCGAGCTCCTACGAGCAGTACTTC. This chain joins TRBV20-1 and TRBJ2-7; 11 nucleotides agree with TRBD2. The CDR3 runs 16 residues. V shed 5 bases and J 0 bases; nucleotides not matched to a gene: 9. The V gene's germline CDR1 is DFQATT and CDR2 SNEGSKA (reference sequence).

This rearrangement joins TRBV11-1 to TRBJ2-3; 9 bases line up with TRBD1. This CDR3 is built from 18 residues. Germline CDR1 is SGHAT and CDR2 is FQDESV (reference sequence). Unmatched junction bases numbered 10, after V lost 1 base and J lost 2 bases. The CDR3 DNA reads as TGTGCCAGCAGCTTAGTTCTGGGACAGGGAGACCCCACAGATACGCAGTATTTT. It is translated as CASSLVLGQGDPTDTQYF. The entire variable domain, with the rest obtained from reference TRBV11-1 and TRBJ2-3, is as follows: EAEVAQSPRYKITEKSQAVAFWCDPISGHATLYWYRQILGQGPELLVQFQDESVVDDSQLPKDRFSAERLKGVDSTLKIQPAELGDSAMYLCASSLVLGQGDPTDTQYFGPGTRLTVL.

This clonotype showed up just a few times. The chain joins TRBV5-1 to TRBJ2-1, with 8 positions matching TRBD1. This CDR3 has 15 residues. The J segment lost 3 bases and the V segment lost 2 bases, leaving 4 bases of the junction unmatched. CDR1 and CDR2 from the germline V gene are SGHRS and YFSETQ. DNA of the CDR3: TGCGCCAGCAGCTTAGGGACAGGTCACTACAATGAGCAGTTCTTC. Translated, it gives CASSLGTGHYNEQFF.

Only a few counts were recorded for this clonotype. The gene calls are TRBV2 and TRBJ2-3; 9 bases line up with TRBD2. Trimming at V came to 8 bases and at J to 0 bases, leaving 18 bases not matched to a gene. This CDR3 is 19 amino acids long. The V gene's germline CDR1 is SNHLY and CDR2 FYNNEI. The CDR3 is CASQRGPTSGRTSTDTQYF. The DNA of the CDR3 is TGTGCCAGCCAGAGGGGGCCAACTAGCGGGCGCACTAGCACAGATACGCAGTATTTT.

The chain joins TRBV7-9 to TRBJ1-4; 10 bases are a match to TRBD1. Unmatched junction bases numbered 6, after V lost 5 bases and J lost 6 bases. In germline, CDR1 is SEHNR, CDR2 FQNEAQ (reference sequence). The CDR3 is 15 amino acids. CDR3 in DNA: TGTGCCAGCAGCCATCCTGGGACAGGGGATGAAAAACTGTTTTTT. It codes for CASSHPGTGDEKLFF.

The rearrangement joins TRBV18 to TRBJ2-5; D uncertain. Germline assignment: CDR1 KGHSH and CDR2 LQKENI. The CDR3 length is 15 residues. V was clipped by 6 bases and J by 5 bases, with 19 bases between them. As DNA, the CDR3 is TGTGCCAGCTCCCCGGACGGAGCAGCGCGCGAGACCCAGTACTTC. Translated, it gives CASSPDGAARETQYF.

The chain is built from TRBV4-1 and TRBJ2-1; no firm D call. There are 15 residues in the CDR3. Germline CDR1 and CDR2: MGHRA and YSYEKL. Trimming took 1 base from V and 6 from J, leaving 13 bases between them. The CDR3 DNA is TGCGCCAGCAGCCAAGTGCCCGGAGTGGGCAATGAGCAGTTCTTC. Translated: CASSQVPGVGNEQFF.

The genes are TRBV6-5 and TRBJ1-1, with D hard to call. Germline V gene sequence: CDR1 MNHEY, CDR2 SVGAGI. The CDR3 length is 16 residues. V lost 2 bases and J 5 bases, leaving 18 bases between the germline ends. CDR3 bases: TGTGCCAGCAGTTACACTTCACACGGGCTAGGGACTGAAGCTTTCTTT. Amino acids: CASSYTSHGLGTEAFF.

This clonotype has only a few counts. The rearrangement joins TRBV4-2 to TRBJ2-3; tentatively, D is TRBD2 (5 bases). Trimming removed 7 bases from V and 1 base from J, with 30 bases in between. The CDR3 is 20 residues long. In germline, CDR1 is LGHNA, CDR2 YNFKEQ. The CDR3 DNA sequence: TGTGCCAGCATCCCATGGTCTGTATTTAGGAGGTCGAACCGCACAGATACGCAGTATTTT. Its protein product is CASIPWSVFRRSNRTDTQYF.

The chain joins TRBV10-3 to TRBJ2-7, with D possibly TRBD1 on 6 matching bases. The germline V and J ends were trimmed by 7 bases and 4 bases, with 14 bases remaining between them. CDR1 is ENHRY and CDR2 is SYGVKD in the germline V gene. The CDR3 extends over 13 amino acids. CDR3 amino acids: CAITQDSMYEQYF. In DNA form, the CDR3 reads TGTGCCATCACCCAGGACAGCATGTACGAGCAGTACTTC.